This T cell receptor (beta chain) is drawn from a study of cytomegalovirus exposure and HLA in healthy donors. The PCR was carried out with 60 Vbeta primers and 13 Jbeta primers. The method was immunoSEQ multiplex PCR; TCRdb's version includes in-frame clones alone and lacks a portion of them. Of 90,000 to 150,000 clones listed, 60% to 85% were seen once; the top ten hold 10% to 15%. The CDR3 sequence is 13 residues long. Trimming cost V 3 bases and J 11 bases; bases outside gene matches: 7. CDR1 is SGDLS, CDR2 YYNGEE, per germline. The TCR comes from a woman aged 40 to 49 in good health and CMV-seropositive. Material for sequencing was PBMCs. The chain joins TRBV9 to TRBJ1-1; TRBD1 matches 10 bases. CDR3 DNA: TGTGCCAGCAGCGGACAGGGGGCAAGTCGGGCTTTCTTT. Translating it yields CASSGQGASRAFF.